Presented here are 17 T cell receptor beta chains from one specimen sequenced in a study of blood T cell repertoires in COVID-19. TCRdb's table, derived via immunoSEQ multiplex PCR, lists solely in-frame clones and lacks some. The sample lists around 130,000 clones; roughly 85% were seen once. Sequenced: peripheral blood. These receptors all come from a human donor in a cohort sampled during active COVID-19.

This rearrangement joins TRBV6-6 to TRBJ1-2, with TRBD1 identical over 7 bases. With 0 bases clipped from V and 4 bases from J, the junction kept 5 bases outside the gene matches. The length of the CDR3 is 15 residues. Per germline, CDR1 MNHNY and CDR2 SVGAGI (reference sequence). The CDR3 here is CASSYSGGASYGYTF. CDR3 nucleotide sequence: TGTGCCAGCAGTTACTCAGGGGGCGCGAGCTATGGCTACACCTTC.

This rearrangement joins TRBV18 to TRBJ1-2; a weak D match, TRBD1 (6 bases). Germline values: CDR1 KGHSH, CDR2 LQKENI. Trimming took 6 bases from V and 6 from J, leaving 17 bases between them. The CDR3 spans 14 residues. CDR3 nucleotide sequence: TGTGCCAGCTCCAGGGGACGGGGCTTTGATGGCTACACCTTC. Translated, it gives CASSRGRGFDGYTF.

The CDR3, as DNA: TGTGCCACCAGCATCTATAGCGGGGGCCACGGGGAGCTGTTTTTT. This codes for CATSIYSGGHGELFF. This rearrangement joins TRBV15 to TRBJ2-2, with 9 bases lining up with TRBD2. Germline CDR1 is LNHNV and CDR2 is YYDKDF (reference sequence). The CDR3 consists of 15 residues. V shed 4 bases, J shed 7 bases, and the junction held 7 bases outside the gene matches. The whole variable domain, filled in from reference TRBV15 and TRBJ2-2, reads DAMVIQNPRYQVTQFGKPVTLSCSQTLNHNVMYWYQQKSSQAPKLLFHYYDKDFNNEADTPDNFQSRRPNTSFCFLDIRSPGLGDTAMYLCATSIYSGGHGELFFGEGSRLTVL.

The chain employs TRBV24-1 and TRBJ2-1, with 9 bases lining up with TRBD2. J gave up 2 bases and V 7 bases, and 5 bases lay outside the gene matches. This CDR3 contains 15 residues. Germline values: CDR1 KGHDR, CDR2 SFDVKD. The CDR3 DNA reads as TGTGCCACCAGCCACATAGCGGGAGCCTACAATGAGCAGTTCTTC. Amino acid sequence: CATSHIAGAYNEQFF.

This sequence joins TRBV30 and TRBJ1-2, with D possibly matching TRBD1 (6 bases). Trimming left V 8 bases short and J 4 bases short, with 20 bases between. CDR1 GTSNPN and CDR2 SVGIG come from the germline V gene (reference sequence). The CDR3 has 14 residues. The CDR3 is CAGQGGGAGYGYTF. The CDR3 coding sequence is TGTGCCGGGCAAGGGGGAGGGGCAGGCTATGGCTACACCTTC.

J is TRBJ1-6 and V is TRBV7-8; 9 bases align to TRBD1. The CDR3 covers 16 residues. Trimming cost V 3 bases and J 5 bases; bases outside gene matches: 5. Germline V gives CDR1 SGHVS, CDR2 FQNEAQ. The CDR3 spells CASSFRGTGNNSPLHF. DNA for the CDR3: TGTGCCAGCAGCTTCCGCGGGACAGGGAATAATTCACCCCTCCACTTT.

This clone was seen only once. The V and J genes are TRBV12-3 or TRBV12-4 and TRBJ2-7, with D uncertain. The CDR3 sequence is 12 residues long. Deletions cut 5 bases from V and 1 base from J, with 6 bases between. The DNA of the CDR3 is TGTGCCAGCAGTCAGGATTCCTACGAGCAGTACTTC. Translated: CASSQDSYEQYF.

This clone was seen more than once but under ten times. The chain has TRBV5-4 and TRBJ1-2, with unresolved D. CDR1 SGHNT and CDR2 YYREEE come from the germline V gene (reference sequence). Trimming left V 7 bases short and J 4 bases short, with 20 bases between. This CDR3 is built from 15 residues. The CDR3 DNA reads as TGTGCCAGCGGTTCTAACAGACATGTCTTCTATGGCTACACCTTC. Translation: CASGSNRHVFYGYTF.

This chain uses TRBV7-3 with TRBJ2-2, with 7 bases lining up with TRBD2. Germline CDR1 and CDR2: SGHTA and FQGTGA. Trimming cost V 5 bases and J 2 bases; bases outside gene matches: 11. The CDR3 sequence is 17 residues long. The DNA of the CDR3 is TGTGCCAGCAGCCTCGGGAGGCGGGGAGCTAACACCGGGGAGCTGTTTTTT. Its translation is CASSLGRRGANTGELFF.

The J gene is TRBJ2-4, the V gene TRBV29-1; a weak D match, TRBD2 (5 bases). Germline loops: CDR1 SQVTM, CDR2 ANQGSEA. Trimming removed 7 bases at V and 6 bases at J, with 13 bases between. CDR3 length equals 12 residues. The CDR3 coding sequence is TGCAGCGCAAACGGACTGGCAAACATTCAGTACTTC. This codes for CSANGLANIQYF.

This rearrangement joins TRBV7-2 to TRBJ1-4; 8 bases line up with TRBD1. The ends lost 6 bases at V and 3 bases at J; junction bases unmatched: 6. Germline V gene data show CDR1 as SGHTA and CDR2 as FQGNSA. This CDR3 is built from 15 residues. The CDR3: CASRFDRGPNEKLFF. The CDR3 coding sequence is TGTGCCAGCAGATTTGACAGGGGACCTAATGAAAAACTGTTTTTT.

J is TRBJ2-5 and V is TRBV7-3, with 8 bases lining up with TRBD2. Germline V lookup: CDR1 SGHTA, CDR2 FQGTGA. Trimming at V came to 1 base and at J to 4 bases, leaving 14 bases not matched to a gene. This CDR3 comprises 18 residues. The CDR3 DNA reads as TGTGCCAGCAGCTTAAGTCCCCCCCCGGGGGGGCGGGGAGAGACCCAGTACTTC. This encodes CASSLSPPPGGRGETQYF.

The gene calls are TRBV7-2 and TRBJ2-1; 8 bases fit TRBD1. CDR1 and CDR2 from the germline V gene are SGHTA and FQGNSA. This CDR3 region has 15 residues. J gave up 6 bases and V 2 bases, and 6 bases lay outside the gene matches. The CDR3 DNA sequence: TGTGCCAGCAGCTTATGGACAGGGCGGAGCAATGAGCAGTTCTTC. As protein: CASSLWTGRSNEQFF.

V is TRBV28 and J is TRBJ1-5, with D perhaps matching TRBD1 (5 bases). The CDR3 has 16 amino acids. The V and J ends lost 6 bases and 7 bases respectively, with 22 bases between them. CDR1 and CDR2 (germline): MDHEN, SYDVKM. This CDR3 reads CASREGLQGLGQPQHF. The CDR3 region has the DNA TGTGCCAGCAGGGAAGGGTTGCAGGGTCTGGGCCAGCCCCAGCATTTT.

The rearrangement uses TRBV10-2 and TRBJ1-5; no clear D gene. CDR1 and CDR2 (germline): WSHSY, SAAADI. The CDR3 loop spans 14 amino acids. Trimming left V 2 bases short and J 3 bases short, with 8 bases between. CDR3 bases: TGCGCCAGCAGTGAGGTTTCACTCAATCAGCCCCAGCATTTT. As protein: CASSEVSLNQPQHF.

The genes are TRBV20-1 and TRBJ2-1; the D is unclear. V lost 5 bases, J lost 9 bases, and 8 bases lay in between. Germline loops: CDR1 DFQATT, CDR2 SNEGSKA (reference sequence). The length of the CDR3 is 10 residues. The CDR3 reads CSALNGEQFF. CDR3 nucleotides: TGCAGTGCTTTAAACGGTGAGCAGTTCTTC.

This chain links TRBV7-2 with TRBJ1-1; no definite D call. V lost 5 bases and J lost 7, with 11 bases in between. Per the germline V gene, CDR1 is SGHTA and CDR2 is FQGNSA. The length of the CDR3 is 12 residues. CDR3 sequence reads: CASSHSIGEAFF. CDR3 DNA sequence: TGTGCCAGCAGCCACTCCATTGGTGAAGCTTTCTTT.